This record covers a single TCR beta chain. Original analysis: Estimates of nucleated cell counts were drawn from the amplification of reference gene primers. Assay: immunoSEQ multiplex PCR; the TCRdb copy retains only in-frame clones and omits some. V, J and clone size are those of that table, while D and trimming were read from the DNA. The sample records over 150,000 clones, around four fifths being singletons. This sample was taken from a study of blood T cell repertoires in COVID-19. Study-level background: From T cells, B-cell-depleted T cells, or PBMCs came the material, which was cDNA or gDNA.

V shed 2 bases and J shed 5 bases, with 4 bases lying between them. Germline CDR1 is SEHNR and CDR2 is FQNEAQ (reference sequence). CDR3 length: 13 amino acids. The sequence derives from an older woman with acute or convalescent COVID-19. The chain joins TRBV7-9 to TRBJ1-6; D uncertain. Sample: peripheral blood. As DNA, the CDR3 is TGTGCCAGCAGCTTACAAAATAATTCACCCCTCCACTTT. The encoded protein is CASSLQNNSPLHF.